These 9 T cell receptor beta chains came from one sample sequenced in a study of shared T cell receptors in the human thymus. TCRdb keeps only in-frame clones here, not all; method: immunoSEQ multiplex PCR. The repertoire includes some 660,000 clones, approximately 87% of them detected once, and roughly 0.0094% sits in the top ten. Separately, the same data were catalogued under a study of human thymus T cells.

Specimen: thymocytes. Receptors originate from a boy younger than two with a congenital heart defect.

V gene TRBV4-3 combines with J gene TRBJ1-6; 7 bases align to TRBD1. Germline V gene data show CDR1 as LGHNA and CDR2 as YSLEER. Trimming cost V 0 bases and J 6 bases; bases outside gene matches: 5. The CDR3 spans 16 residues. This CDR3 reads CASSQDLRQGNSPLHF. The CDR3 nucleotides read TGCGCCAGCAGCCAAGATCTGAGACAGGGTAATTCACCCCTCCACTTT.

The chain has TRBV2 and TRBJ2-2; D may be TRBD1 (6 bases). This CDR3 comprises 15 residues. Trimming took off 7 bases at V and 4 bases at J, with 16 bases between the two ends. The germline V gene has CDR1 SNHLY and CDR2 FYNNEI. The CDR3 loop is CASNPEQGGTGELFF. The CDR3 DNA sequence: TGTGCCAGCAATCCCGAACAGGGTGGCACCGGGGAGCTGTTTTTT.

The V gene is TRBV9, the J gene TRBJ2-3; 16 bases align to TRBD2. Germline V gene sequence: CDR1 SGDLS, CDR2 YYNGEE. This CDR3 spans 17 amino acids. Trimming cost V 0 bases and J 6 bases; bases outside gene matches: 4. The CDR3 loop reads CASSVVGTSGGGDTQYF. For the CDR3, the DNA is TGTGCCAGCAGCGTAGTAGGGACTAGCGGGGGGGGTGATACGCAGTATTTT.

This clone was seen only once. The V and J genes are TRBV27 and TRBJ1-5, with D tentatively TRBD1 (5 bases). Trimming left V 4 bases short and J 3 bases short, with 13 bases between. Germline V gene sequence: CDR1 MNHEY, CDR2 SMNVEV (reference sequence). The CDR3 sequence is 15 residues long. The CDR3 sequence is CASSSPDTNNQPQHF. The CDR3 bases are TGTGCCAGCAGTTCCCCGGACACGAACAATCAGCCCCAGCATTTT.

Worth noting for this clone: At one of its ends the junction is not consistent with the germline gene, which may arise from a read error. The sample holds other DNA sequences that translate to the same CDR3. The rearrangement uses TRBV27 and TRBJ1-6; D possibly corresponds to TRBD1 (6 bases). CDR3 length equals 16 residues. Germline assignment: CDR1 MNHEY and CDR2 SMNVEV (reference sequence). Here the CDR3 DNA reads TGTGCCAGCAGTTTATTGGGGGGGCAAAGTAATTCCCCCCTCCACTTT. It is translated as CASSLLGGQSNSPLHF.

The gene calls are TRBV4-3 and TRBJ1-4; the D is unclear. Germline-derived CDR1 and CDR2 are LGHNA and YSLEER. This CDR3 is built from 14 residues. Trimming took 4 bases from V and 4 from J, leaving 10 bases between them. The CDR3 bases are TGCGCCAGCAGCCGCGGCGGTCGTAATGAAAAACTGTTTTTT. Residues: CASSRGGRNEKLFF.

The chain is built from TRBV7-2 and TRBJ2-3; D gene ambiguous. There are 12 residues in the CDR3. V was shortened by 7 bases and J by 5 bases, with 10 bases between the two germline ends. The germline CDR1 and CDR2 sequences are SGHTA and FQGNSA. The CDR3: CASMEIRDTQYF. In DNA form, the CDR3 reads TGTGCCAGCATGGAGATCCGAGATACGCAGTATTTT.

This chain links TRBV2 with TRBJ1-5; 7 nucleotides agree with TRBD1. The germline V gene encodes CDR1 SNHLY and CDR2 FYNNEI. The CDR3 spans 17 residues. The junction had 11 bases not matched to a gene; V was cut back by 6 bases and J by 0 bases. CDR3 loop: CASRGTTGNYSNQPQHF. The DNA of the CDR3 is TGTGCCAGCAGGGGAACGACAGGGAACTATAGCAATCAGCCCCAGCATTTT.

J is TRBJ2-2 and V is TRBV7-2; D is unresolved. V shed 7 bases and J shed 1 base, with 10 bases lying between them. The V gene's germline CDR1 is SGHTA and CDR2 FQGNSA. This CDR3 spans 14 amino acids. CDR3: CASTVPVNTGELFF. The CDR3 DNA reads TGTGCCAGCACGGTGCCGGTGAACACCGGGGAGCTGTTTTTT.